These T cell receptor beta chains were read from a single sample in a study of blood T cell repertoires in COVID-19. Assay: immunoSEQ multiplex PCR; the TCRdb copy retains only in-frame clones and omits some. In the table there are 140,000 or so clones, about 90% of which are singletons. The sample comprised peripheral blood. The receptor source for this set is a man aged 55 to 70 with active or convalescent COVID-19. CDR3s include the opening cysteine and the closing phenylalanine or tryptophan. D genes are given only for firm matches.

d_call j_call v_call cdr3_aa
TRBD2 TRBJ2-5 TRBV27 CASSRTSGAPKTQYF
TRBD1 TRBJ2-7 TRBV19 CASSITGASHEQYF
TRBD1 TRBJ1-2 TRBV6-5 CASWTGYSNYGYTF
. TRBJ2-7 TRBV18 CASSPPSEYRASYEQYF
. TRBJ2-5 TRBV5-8 CASSLTGRETQYF
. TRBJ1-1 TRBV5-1 CASSGQATVNTEAFF
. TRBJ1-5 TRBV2 CASSEGHNSNQPQHF
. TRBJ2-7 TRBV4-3 CASSQDRAYEQYF
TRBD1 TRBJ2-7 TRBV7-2 CASSWGTGNYEQYF
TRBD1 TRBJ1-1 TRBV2 CASSAGGTRHTEAFF
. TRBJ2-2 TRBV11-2 CASRGGGGELFF
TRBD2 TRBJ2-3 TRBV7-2 CASSMTSGTGDTQYF
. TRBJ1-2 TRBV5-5 CASSLRRGAFNYGYTF
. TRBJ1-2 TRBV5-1 CASGPGRNYGYTF
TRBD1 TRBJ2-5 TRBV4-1 CASSQADRGLQETQYF
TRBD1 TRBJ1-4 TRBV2 CASTLGTGLGKLFF
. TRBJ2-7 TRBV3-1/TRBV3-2 CASSKPILAKGGEQYF
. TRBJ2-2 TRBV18 CASSREAGELFF
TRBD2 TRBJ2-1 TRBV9 CASSVSGSGNNEQFF
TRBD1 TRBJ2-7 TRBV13 CASSSDRGILTYEQYF
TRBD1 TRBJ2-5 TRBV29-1 CSAGAGTGRETQYF
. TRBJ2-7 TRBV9 CASSASGGTYEQYF
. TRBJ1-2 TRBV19 CASSIGYLVYGYTF
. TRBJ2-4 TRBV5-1 CASSLGLRNLEPKNIQYF
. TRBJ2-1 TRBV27 CASSLGGFDEQFF
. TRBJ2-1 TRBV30 CAWSVRFGEQFF
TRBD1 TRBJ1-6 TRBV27 CASTPGGQGRSPLHF
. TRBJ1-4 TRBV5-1 CASSPQGHLAANEKLFF
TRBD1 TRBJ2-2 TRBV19 CASSSRRQGETGELFF
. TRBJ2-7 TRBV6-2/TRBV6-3 CASSVFGRNYEQYF
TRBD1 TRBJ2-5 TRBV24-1 CATSDFGQGVQETQYF
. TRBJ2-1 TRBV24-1 CATSARETSYNEQFF
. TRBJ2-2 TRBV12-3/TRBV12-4 CASTEVDGELFF
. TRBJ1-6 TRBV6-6 CASSYSGNSPLHF
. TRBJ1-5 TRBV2 CASSEFGPGGNQPQHF
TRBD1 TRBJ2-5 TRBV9 CASSAGQPQETQYF
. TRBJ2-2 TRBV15 CATSRVRENTGELFF
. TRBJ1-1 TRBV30 CAWSRDSMNTEAFF